This entry concerns a single TCR beta chain. This clonotype was detected many times. Nothing much larger sits one base from this clone, and base qualities are not available. The data belong to a study of T cells after yellow fever vaccination (dated by TCRdb to the late 2010s). In the study overall: Memory subsets (EM, EMRA, CM and Tscm) were sorted on a BD FACS Aria III using CD3, CD45RA, CCR7 and CD95 staining. The SMART-Seq v4 Ultra Low Input RNA kit was used to prepare libraries from fractions with low cell numbers. To follow T-cell clones before and after both primary and booster YFV17D yellow fever vaccination, bulk TCR alpha and beta repertoires underwent longitudinal sequencing. Two healthy male donors, one aged 18 to 29 and one aged 30 to 40 years, made up the cohort. Blood was collected at multiple timepoints before and after primary and secondary immunization, and bulk PBMC replicates and cell subsets were isolated. Memory subsets were sorted on days 0, 15 and 45 and at 18 months after primary vaccination, and on days 0, 15 and 45 after the 30-year booster.

The CDR1 and CDR2 encoded by the germline V gene are SGDLS and YYNGEE. Germline trimming amounts to 3 bases on V and 6 bases on J, with 3 as the count of junction bases outside the gene matches. Measured from the cysteine to the phenylalanine, the CDR3 is 14 residues long. Just CDR3 DNA is preserved here, 42 bases in frame from base 1. TCR cDNA was synthesized by 5'RACE template switching, through which a universal primer site and unique molecular identifiers were introduced. cDNA synthesis was primed from both the TCR alpha and TCR beta constant segments. Libraries were amplified in two PCR steps, with sample barcodes and sequencing adapters added in the second step. Libraries were sequenced on Illumina HiSeq 2500 (2x100 bp) or NovaSeq (2x150 bp). The authors' analysis ran thus. MIGEC handled demultiplexing of reads and collapsing into UMI consensus sequences, while MiXCR performed V(D)J alignment. Using edgeR on replicate PBMC samples, clonotypes were called vaccine-responding if FDR was below 0.01 and the log2 fold change was above 5 up to day 15. Bulk clonotypes were assigned CD4 or CD8 identity according to which sequenced CD4 or CD8 repertoire held them at higher abundance. Clonotype frequencies in memory subsets were weighted by FACS-sorted cell numbers to estimate each clone's distribution across memory phenotypes. The raw public data were reprocessed by TCRdb itself: fastp quality trimming at Q25, MiXCR clonotype calling, in-frame beta chains only. Under each unique CDR3 protein, matching rows form one entry showing the most common genes and DNA. Clone size and V and J calls follow TCRdb, not the original study. This sample is represented by some 9,300 distinct CDR3 sequences; 4% to 6% of them were singletons. The ten largest clones take up around 1.6% of the sample.

The research as a whole found: Computational filtering was needed because FACS-sorted repertoires could contain abundant contaminating clonotypes from the bulk population. Most clones expanded after primary vaccination (roughly 96% of CD4 and 88% of CD8) were re-detected after the booster, suggesting that broad memory maintenance occurred. A small fraction of clonotypes showed up in both the CD4 and CD8 compartments, probably as a result of convergent recombination. The study included only a couple of donors, which limits how far the findings can be generalized. On day 0, almost all vaccine-responding clonotypes were below detection in the sorted memory subsets. Compared with the primary T-cell response, the secondary T-cell response was faster but weaker, reaching its peak on day 5 rather than on day 15.

The treatment or condition label, read with the paper, signifies: live attenuated yellow fever vaccine strain. A standard Ficoll-Paque protocol was used to isolate PBMCs from peripheral blood. RNA from sorted memory subsets was extracted with the RNeasy Micro Kit. The chain was built from TRBV9 and TRBJ2-2; TRBD2 fits 9 bases in the junction. The receptor was derived from a man younger than 35 who received the YFV17D yellow fever vaccine. This material consisted of PBMCs, either bulk or a sorted T-cell subset (CD4+, CD8+, memory, or dextramer-sorted; not recorded which), taken around 14 days after the first yellow fever vaccination. CDR3 sequence: CASSAIAGAGELFF. The sequenced DNA is TGTGCCAGCAGCGCCATAGCGGGGGCCGGGGAGCTGTTTTTT.